The TCR beta chain under discussion was sequenced for a study of T cells after yellow fever vaccination (dated by TCRdb to 2018 to 2020). Broadly, across the study: Libraries from fractions with low cell numbers were prepared with the SMART-Seq v4 Ultra Low Input RNA kit. To follow T-cell clones before and after both primary and booster YFV17D yellow fever vaccination, bulk TCR alpha and beta repertoires underwent longitudinal sequencing. Two healthy male donors, one aged 18 to 30 and one aged 30 to 40 years, made up the cohort. Blood was collected at multiple timepoints before and after primary and secondary immunization, and bulk PBMC replicates and cell subsets were isolated.

Paper-wide results and their limitations: Because only two donors were included in the study, the extent to which the findings can be generalized is limited. After the booster, most of the clones that had expanded following primary vaccination were detected again (almost 98% of CD4 and around 90% of CD8), which suggests that memory was broadly maintained. The secondary T-cell response was weaker than the primary response but faster, peaking on day 5 instead of day 15. FACS-sorted repertoires could contain abundant contaminating clonotypes from the bulk population, so computational filtering was required. A small fraction of clonotypes appeared in both the CD4 and CD8 compartments, likely as a result of convergent recombination.

TCRdb lists the instrument as Illumina NovaSeq 6000. TCR cDNA was synthesized by 5'RACE template switching, through which a universal primer site and unique molecular identifiers were introduced. Priming for cDNA synthesis came from both the TCR alpha and TCR beta constant segments. Libraries were amplified in two PCR steps, with sample barcodes and sequencing adapters added in the second step. Sequencing of the libraries was done on either Illumina HiSeq 2500 (2x100 bp) or NovaSeq (2x150 bp). Under the source paper's analysis protocol: Demultiplexing of reads and collapsing into UMI consensus sequences were performed with MIGEC, and V(D)J alignment was carried out with MiXCR. Using edgeR on replicate PBMC samples, clonotypes were called vaccine-responding if FDR was below 0.01 and the log2 fold change was above 5 up to day 15. Each bulk clonotype received a CD4 or CD8 identity based on whether the sequenced CD4 or CD8 repertoire contained that clonotype at higher abundance. TCRdb passed the public sequencing reads through fastp at Q25 and MiXCR, retaining productive beta sequences. Each record represents a unique CDR3 protein, reported with the most common genes and DNA among its rows. In this record, the V and J calls reflect TCRdb's handling and not the investigators' own analysis. Counted in this sample were about 330,000 distinct CDR3 sequences; over 4% of them appeared once. The ten largest clones take up roughly 25% of the sample.

What this sample's treatment or condition label stands for: live attenuated yellow fever vaccine strain. At each blood-draw timepoint, two biological replicates of bulk PBMCs were obtained. PBMCs were isolated from peripheral blood using a standard Ficoll-Paque protocol. TriZol was used to extract RNA from bulk PBMCs, CD4 and CD8 fractions, and dextramer-positive and dextramer-negative fractions. From the germline V gene, CDR1 is MNHEY and CDR2 is SVGEGT. The CDR3 goes from the cysteine to the phenylalanine over 14 residues. Only the CDR3 DNA stays, 42 bases, in frame from base 1. V and J are truncated by 6 bases and 6 bases respectively, leaving an intervening sequence of 15 bases. Remarks on this clonotype: What this receptor recognizes is not known. The input lacks base qualities; no much larger clone sits a single base away.

Recombination connected TRBV6-2 or TRBV6-3 to TRBJ1-5, with TRBD1 tentatively as D gene (6 bases match). This TCR derives from a man younger than 35 who received the YFV17D yellow fever vaccine. Sequencing used PBMCs, obtained 5 days after the yellow fever booster vaccination. The CDR3 region: CASSGPGGGQPQHF. Read as DNA, the sequence is TGTGCCAGCAGCGGGCCCGGAGGGGGTCAGCCCCAGCATTTT.